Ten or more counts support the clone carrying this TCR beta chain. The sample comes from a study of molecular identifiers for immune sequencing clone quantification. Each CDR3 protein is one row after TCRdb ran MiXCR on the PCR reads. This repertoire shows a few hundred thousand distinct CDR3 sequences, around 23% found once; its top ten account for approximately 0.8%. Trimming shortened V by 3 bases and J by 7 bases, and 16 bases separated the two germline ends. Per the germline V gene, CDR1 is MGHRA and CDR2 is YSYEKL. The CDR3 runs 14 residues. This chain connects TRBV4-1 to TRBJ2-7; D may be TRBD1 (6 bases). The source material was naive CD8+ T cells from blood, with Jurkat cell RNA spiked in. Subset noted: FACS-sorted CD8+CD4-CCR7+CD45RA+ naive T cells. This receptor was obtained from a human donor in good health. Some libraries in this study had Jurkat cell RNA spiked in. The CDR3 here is CASSHRQVGGEQYF. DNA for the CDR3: TGCGCCAGCAGCCACAGACAGGTAGGGGGTGAGCAGTACTTC.